This T cell receptor beta chain is from a study of cytomegalovirus exposure and HLA in healthy donors. Study-wide results and caveats: A later analysis by the authors found several of the most significant clusters apparently linked to common viral pathogens.

Germline V gene data show CDR1 as SGHAT and CDR2 as FQNNGV. The CDR3 runs 17 residues. Trimming pared 5 bases from V and 6 bases from J, leaving 22 bases between. In its sample, this clone was seen once. The antigen is unknown. Unrecorded immune exposures were likely, despite nominal health at sampling. Primers: 60 Vbeta forward and 13 Jbeta reverse. Only in-frame clones appear in the TCRdb table, and some are missing; sequencing was by immunoSEQ multiplex PCR. The data show about 160,000 clones, roughly 79% seen once. The V call is TRBV11-2, the J call TRBJ2-2; D possibly corresponds to TRBD2 (6 bases). The clonotype was recovered from a woman aged 45-59 years in good health and CMV-seronegative. Sequencing was performed on PBMCs. CDR3 coding DNA: TGTGCCAGCAGCAGCGTAAGGGACTCCATTGGACCCGGGGAGCTGTTTTTT. It codes for CASSSVRDSIGPGELFF.